This TCR beta chain was sequenced in a study of T cells expressing NK-cell markers. Study overall: Repertoires of TCR beta were obtained from T cells sorted as CD3+CD56+NKG2C+, CD3+CD56+NKG2C- and CD3+CD56-NKG2C+. Most of the eight sequenced donors tested HCMV-seropositive; one tested seronegative.

With the 5' RACE reads reprocessed, TCRdb shows one record per CDR3 protein and no DNA. In all, the sample yields about 460,000 distinct CDR3 sequences. Germline V gives CDR1 GTSNPN, CDR2 SVGIG (reference sequence). The length of the CDR3 is 16 residues. Findings and caveats of the study: Dominant NKG2C+ clonotypes accounted for about 1.0-8% of CD8+ T cells in 5 to 7 donors.

About this clonotype: What it binds is unknown.

The material sequenced was blood T cells: a sorted CD56 or NKG2C T cell subset, CD4+ or CD8+ T cells, or bulk PBMC T cells (not recorded which). The receptor comes from a woman aged 45-59 years in good health. The chain combines TRBV30 with TRBJ2-7; TCRdb outputs TRBD2, but without DNA this stays unchecked. CDR3 region: CAWRPEGFGRGYEQYF.